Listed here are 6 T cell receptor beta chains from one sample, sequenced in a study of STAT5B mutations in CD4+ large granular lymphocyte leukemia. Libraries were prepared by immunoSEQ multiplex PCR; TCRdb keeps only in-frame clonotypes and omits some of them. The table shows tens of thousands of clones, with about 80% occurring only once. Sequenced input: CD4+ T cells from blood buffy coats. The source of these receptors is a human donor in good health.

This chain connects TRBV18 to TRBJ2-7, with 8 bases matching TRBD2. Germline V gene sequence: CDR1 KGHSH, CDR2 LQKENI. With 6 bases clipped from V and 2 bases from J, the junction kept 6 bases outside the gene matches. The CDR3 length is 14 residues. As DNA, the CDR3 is TGTGCCAGCTCCCTTAGCGGGGCCCCCTACGAGCAGTACTTC. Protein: CASSLSGAPYEQYF.

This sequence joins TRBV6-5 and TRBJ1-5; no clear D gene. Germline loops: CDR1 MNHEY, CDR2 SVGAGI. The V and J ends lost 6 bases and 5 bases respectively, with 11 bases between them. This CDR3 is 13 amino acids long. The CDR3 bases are TGTGCCAGCAGCCCTAACTTTGATCAGCCCCAGCATTTT. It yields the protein CASSPNFDQPQHF.

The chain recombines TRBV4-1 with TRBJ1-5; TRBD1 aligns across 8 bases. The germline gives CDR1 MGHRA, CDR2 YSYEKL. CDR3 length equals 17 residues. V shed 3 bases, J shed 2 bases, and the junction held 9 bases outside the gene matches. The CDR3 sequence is CASSHVGRGRGNQPQHF. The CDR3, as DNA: TGCGCCAGCAGCCATGTCGGCAGGGGGCGAGGCAATCAGCCCCAGCATTTT.

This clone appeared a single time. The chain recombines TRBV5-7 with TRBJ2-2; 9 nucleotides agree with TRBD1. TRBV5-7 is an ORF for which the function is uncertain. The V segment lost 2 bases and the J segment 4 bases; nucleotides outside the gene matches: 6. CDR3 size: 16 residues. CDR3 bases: TGTGCCAGCAGCTTCCGGGACAGGGTTTCCACCGGGGAGCTGTTTTTT. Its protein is CASSFRDRVSTGELFF.

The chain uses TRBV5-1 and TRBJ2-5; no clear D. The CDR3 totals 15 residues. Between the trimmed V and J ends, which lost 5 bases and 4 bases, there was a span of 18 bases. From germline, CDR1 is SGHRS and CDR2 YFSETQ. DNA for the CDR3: TGCGCCAGCAGGATTGGGTGGCCCCCAGGAGAGACCCAGTACTTC. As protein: CASRIGWPPGETQYF.

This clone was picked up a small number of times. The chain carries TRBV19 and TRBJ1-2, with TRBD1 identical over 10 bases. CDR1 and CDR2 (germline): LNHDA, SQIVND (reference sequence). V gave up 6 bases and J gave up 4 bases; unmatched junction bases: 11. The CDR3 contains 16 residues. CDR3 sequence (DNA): TGTGCCAGTAGGAGCTCCGGGACAGGGGTATCCTATGGCTACACCTTC. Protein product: CASRSSGTGVSYGYTF.